A selection of T cell receptor beta chains follows, all from one sample in a study of blood T cell repertoires in COVID-19. Measured with immunoSEQ multiplex PCR; TCRdb has only the in-frame clones, and not every one. The repertoire holds about 120,000 clones, with approximately 90% as singletons. Sequenced input: peripheral blood. The receptors stem from a woman in her forties or fifties with acute or convalescent COVID-19. Both conserved end residues are part of each CDR3. D genes are given only for firm matches. Clone size is given for some rows only: seen once, a few or many times, or a class if the clone is expanded.

V gene	J gene	D gene	clone size	CDR3 DNA	CDR3 protein
TRBV7-9	TRBJ2-1	TRBD2	NA	TGTGCCAGCACCCGACTAGCGGGGCTCTACAATGAGCAGTTCTTC	CASTRLAGLYNEQFF
TRBV25-1	TRBJ1-1	NA	once	TGTGCCAGCCAAACCACAAGTATGAACACTGAAGCTTTCTTT	CASQTTSMNTEAFF
TRBV11-3	TRBJ2-1	NA	NA	TGTGCCAGCAGCTTCGCCCTCGGCAATGAGCAGTTCTTC	CASSFALGNEQFF
TRBV6-5	TRBJ1-2	NA	NA	TGTGCCAGCAAGTCAGGGTCTAACTATGGCTACACCTTC	CASKSGSNYGYTF
TRBV19	TRBJ1-5	TRBD1	NA	TGTGCCAGTAGTACCCAGGACAGGGTGAATCAGCCCCAGCATTTT	CASSTQDRVNQPQHF
TRBV5-1	TRBJ2-3	TRBD2	NA	TGCGCCACCAAACTAGCGGGAGAATCAGATACGCAGTATTTT	CATKLAGESDTQYF
TRBV6-5	TRBJ2-7	TRBD1	NA	TGTGCCAGCAGTTACCCGGGACAGGGGTCCTACGAGCAGTACTTC	CASSYPGQGSYEQYF
TRBV30	TRBJ2-7	TRBD1	NA	TGTGCCTGGAGTGGTCACAGGGGCCGCTCCTACGAGCAGTACTTC	CAWSGHRGRSYEQYF
TRBV9	TRBJ2-5	NA	NA	TGTGCCAGCAGCGTAGGTTTTTGGGGGCGGGAAGAGACCCAGTACTTC	CASSVGFWGREETQYF
TRBV2	TRBJ2-3	TRBD2	NA	TGTGCCAGCAGTGGAACGTCCGGGACTAGCGGGAGGAGGGCCCCAGATACGCAGTATTTT	CASSGTSGTSGRRAPDTQYF
TRBV11-2	TRBJ2-1	NA	NA	TGTGCCAGCAGCTTAGAACGGGGGGCCCCTTACAATGAGCAGTTCTTC	CASSLERGAPYNEQFF
TRBV5-6	TRBJ2-2	TRBD2	NA	TGTGCCAGCAGCCTGCTGGGGAGCGGGGGGACCGGGGAGCTGTTTTTT	CASSLLGSGGTGELFF
TRBV10-3	TRBJ2-7	NA	NA	TGTGCCATCAGGAGGAGCTCCTACGAGCAGTACTTC	CAIRRSSYEQYF
TRBV7-2	TRBJ2-3	TRBD2	NA	TGTGCCAGCAGCTTAGCTCTCTTAGCGGGGGGGAGCACAGATACGCAGTATTTT	CASSLALLAGGSTDTQYF
TRBV25-1	TRBJ2-1	TRBD2	few	TGTGCCAGCAGCCGAGCGGGGGATTCCTACAATGAGCAGTTCTTC	CASSRAGDSYNEQFF
TRBV12-3/TRBV12-4	TRBJ2-7	NA	NA	TGTGCCAGCAGCCCAGGGTCCTACGAGCAGTACTTC	CASSPGSYEQYF
TRBV21-1	TRBJ1-2	NA	NA	TGTGCCAGCAGCAAGGGCCTGGGGACAGGGATTTCTGGCTACACCTTC	CASSKGLGTGISGYTF
TRBV3-1/TRBV3-2	TRBJ1-6	NA	NA	TGTGCCAGCAGCCACCTCTCGTTAGACGGAGCCAATTCACCCCTCCACTTT	CASSHLSLDGANSPLHF
TRBV9	TRBJ2-1	TRBD2	few	TGTGCCAGCAGCAAGCTAGCGGGAGGATGGGTCTCCTACAATGAGCAGTTCTTC	CASSKLAGGWVSYNEQFF
TRBV19	TRBJ1-2	NA	NA	TGTGCCAGTAGCGACGACAGCTACTATGGCTACACCTTC	CASSDDSYYGYTF
TRBV30	TRBJ1-1	NA	few	TGTGCCTGGAGCCAGGGTGTGGTCACTGAAGCTTTCTTT	CAWSQGVVTEAFF
TRBV10-1	TRBJ1-4	TRBD1	NA	TGCGCCAGCAGCAGACAGGGGGTATCTAATGAAAAACTGTTTTTT	CASSRQGVSNEKLFF
TRBV19	TRBJ1-5	NA	NA	TGTGCCAGTACCCTCCTCGGACAGTTCAGCAATCAGCCCCAGCATTTT	CASTLLGQFSNQPQHF
TRBV24-1	TRBJ1-4	TRBD1	NA	TGTGCCACCAGTGAGAACGGACAGGGGGCCGTTAATGAAAAACTGTTTTTT	CATSENGQGAVNEKLFF
TRBV10-2	TRBJ2-7	NA	NA	TGCGCCAGCAGTGAGCGCCCAGTTGGCTACGAGCAGTACTTC	CASSERPVGYEQYF
TRBV6-4	TRBJ2-2	TRBD2	NA	TGTGCCAGCAGTGACTCCGACGGGGGGGCCGGCGGGGAGCTGTTTTTT	CASSDSDGGAGGELFF
TRBV5-1	TRBJ2-3	TRBD1	NA	TGCGCCAGCAGAACAAACAGGGGGAGCACAGATACGCAGTATTTT	CASRTNRGSTDTQYF
TRBV5-1	TRBJ1-4	NA	NA	TGCGCCAGCAGCTTTTACAGGGAGGGGGCTAATGAAAAACTGTTTTTT	CASSFYREGANEKLFF
TRBV5-4	TRBJ2-5	TRBD2	NA	TGTGCCAGCAGCTCGAGTGTAGCGGGGGGGCAAGAGACCCAGTACTTC	CASSSSVAGGQETQYF
TRBV9	TRBJ2-3	TRBD2	few	TGTGCCAGCAGCGTAGTAGCGGGAGGGCCAACTGTATATCCGCAGTATTTT	CASSVVAGGPTVYPQYF
TRBV24-1	TRBJ2-3	NA	NA	TGTGCCACCAGTGCTCGGAGACCCAGGGGAGATACGCAGTATTTT	CATSARRPRGDTQYF
TRBV5-1	TRBJ1-2	NA	NA	TGCGCCAGCAGCTTGGTTGGCAGGTCCAGCTACACCTTC	CASSLVGRSSYTF
TRBV11-3	TRBJ1-6	TRBD1	once	TGTGCCAGCAGCTCCGGACAGGGTAACTCCTATAATTCACCCCTCCACTTT	CASSSGQGNSYNSPLHF
TRBV18	TRBJ2-3	TRBD2	NA	TGTGCCAGCTCACCCTCGGGACTAGCTCCAGATACGCAGTATTTT	CASSPSGLAPDTQYF
TRBV11-2	TRBJ2-1	NA	NA	TGTGCCAGCAGCAGCATAGATGAGCAGTTCTTC	CASSSIDEQFF
TRBV11-2	TRBJ2-5	TRBD2	NA	TGTGCCAGCAGCTTGGGGGGGACTAGCGGGGCTTGGGTAGAGACCCAGTACTTC	CASSLGGTSGAWVETQYF
TRBV19	TRBJ1-5	NA	NA	TGTGCCAGTAGAAGTAGGGGGGGTAATAATCAGCCCCAGCATTTT	CASRSRGGNNQPQHF
TRBV5-8	TRBJ1-2	NA	NA	TGTGCCAGCAGCTTGGAAAACAGGATTAGTAATGGCTACACCTTC	CASSLENRISNGYTF
TRBV6-5	TRBJ2-1	TRBD1	NA	TGTGCCAGCAGCCCAGGACAGGGTAGGAATGAGCAGTTCTTC	CASSPGQGRNEQFF
TRBV5-1	TRBJ1-1	NA	NA	TGCGCCAGCAGCTTGGGAGAAGGGGTGAACACTGAAGCTTTCTTT	CASSLGEGVNTEAFF
TRBV30	TRBJ2-3	NA	NA	TGTGCCTGGAGTGTACGAGCGGCAGATACGCAGTATTTT	CAWSVRAADTQYF
TRBV12-3/TRBV12-4	TRBJ2-7	NA	NA	TGTGCCAGCACCCCGGGGAGCTCCTACGAGCAGTACTTC	CASTPGSSYEQYF
TRBV11-2	TRBJ2-7	TRBD2	NA	TGTGCCAGCAGCCCGGGGGGACTCTCGGTGCAGTACTTC	CASSPGGLSVQYF
TRBV3-1/TRBV3-2	TRBJ1-1	NA	NA	TGTGCCAGCAGCCAGGTGGCCAGGAACACTGAAGCTTTCTTT	CASSQVARNTEAFF
TRBV5-1	TRBJ1-6	NA	NA	TGCGCCAGCAGCCCCACGGTAGCCAATTCACCCCTCCACTTT	CASSPTVANSPLHF
TRBV7-9	TRBJ1-1	NA	NA	TGTGCCAGCAGCTTATCGGTTAACACTGAAGCTTTCTTT	CASSLSVNTEAFF
TRBV7-6	TRBJ1-2	NA	NA	TGTGCCAGCAGCTTATCCCCGGGACAAAATGTGGTTGGCTACACCTTC	CASSLSPGQNVVGYTF
TRBV7-9	TRBJ1-2	NA	NA	TGTGCCAGCAGCAAGGCCGGGGGTTATGGCTACACCTTC	CASSKAGGYGYTF
TRBV6-5	TRBJ1-4	NA	NA	TGTGCCAGCAGCCGTTCTTCTTTCGAGAAGGAAAAACTGTTTTTT	CASSRSSFEKEKLFF
TRBV5-4	TRBJ2-3	TRBD2	few	TGTGCCAGCAGCCGAACCCTGACTAGCGGGAGCACAGATACGCAGTATTTT	CASSRTLTSGSTDTQYF
TRBV1	TRBJ2-1	NA	NA	TGCACCAGCAGCCAAAGTGGGAGGATCGGTGAGCAGTTCTTC	CTSSQSGRIGEQFF
TRBV28	TRBJ1-2	TRBD1	NA	TGTGCCAGCAGTTCCGTCCCGGGACAGGGTGCTAACTATGGCTACACCTTC	CASSSVPGQGANYGYTF
TRBV6-5	TRBJ1-2	NA	NA	TGTGCCACCGAGGCAGGGGACTATGGCTACACCTTC	CATEAGDYGYTF
TRBV20-1	TRBJ2-7	TRBD2	NA	TGCAGTGCCCGGGGAGGGGTCGAGCAGTACTTC	CSARGGVEQYF
TRBV7-9	TRBJ1-4	NA	NA	TGTGCCAGCAGCTCAGGAGGGGAGCACGGTGAAAAACTGTTTTTT	CASSSGGEHGEKLFF
TRBV24-1	TRBJ2-2	NA	NA	TGTGCCACGCGAAGTACCACGAACACCGGGGAGCTGTTTTTT	CATRSTTNTGELFF
TRBV12-3/TRBV12-4	TRBJ2-2	NA	NA	TGTGCCAGCAGTTTCTCGGGGGAGCTGTTTTTT	CASSFSGELFF
TRBV4-3	TRBJ2-2	TRBD1	NA	TGCGCCAGCAGCAAACGGACAGGAGAAAACACCGGGGAGCTGTTTTTT	CASSKRTGENTGELFF
TRBV18	TRBJ1-2	NA	NA	TGTGCCAGCTCACCGGTAACAGGGCCCCTTGAGGGCTACACCTTC	CASSPVTGPLEGYTF
TRBV6-5	TRBJ1-6	NA	NA	TGTGCCAGCAGTTTAGGGGTTAATTCACCCCTCCACTTT	CASSLGVNSPLHF